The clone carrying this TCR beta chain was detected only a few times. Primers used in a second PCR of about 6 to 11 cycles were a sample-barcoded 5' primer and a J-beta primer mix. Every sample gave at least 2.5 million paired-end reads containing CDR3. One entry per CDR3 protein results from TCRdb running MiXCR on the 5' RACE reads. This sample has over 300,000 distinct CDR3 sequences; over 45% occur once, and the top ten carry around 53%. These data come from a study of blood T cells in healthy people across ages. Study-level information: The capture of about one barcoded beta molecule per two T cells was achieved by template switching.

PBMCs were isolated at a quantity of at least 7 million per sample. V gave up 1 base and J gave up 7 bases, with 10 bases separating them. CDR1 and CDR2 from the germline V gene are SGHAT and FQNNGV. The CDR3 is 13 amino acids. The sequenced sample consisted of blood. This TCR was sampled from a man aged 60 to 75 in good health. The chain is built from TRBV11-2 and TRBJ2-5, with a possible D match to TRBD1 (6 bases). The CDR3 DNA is TGTGCCAGCAGCTTAGCAGGGGCTCCGACCCAGTACTTC. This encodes CASSLAGAPTQYF.